The 19 T cell receptor beta chains presented below share a single source sample, sequenced in a study of graft-versus-host responses after intestinal transplantation. Clones were sequenced by immunoSEQ multiplex PCR, and TCRdb holds only the in-frame ones, with some missing. In the table there are 25,000 to 35,000 clones, 87% of which are singletons. The specimen was PBMCs, collected around 430 days after intestinal transplantation. The receptors were sampled from a human patient who received an intestinal transplant, so some T cells may come from the graft donor.

This clone was seen a single time. Within the sample, other DNA sequences also encode this same CDR3. The chain combines TRBV5-1 with TRBJ2-2; D remains ambiguous. The CDR3 is 13 amino acids. V dropped 0 bases and J dropped 3 bases, with 3 bases sitting between them. The germline gives CDR1 SGHRS, CDR2 YFSETQ. CDR3 protein: CASSLGYTGELFF. CDR3 sequence (DNA): TGCGCCAGCAGCTTGGGTTACACCGGGGAGCTGTTTTTT.

The J gene is TRBJ1-2, the V gene TRBV5-4; D remains unclear. The CDR3 extends over 14 amino acids. Germline CDR1 and CDR2: SGHNT and YYREEE (reference sequence). V shed 0 bases and J shed 0 bases, with 6 bases lying between them. The CDR3 region has the DNA TGTGCCAGCAGCTTGGACCCCACTAACTATGGCTACACCTTC. Translated: CASSLDPTNYGYTF. Together with reference TRBV5-4 and TRBJ1-2, the CDR3 gives the full variable domain: ETGVTQSPTHLIKTRGQQVTLRCSSQSGHNTVSWYQQALGQGPQFIFQYYREEENGRGNFPPRFSGLQFPNYSSELNVNALELDDSALYLCASSLDPTNYGYTFGSGTRLTVV.

In DNA form, the CDR3 reads TGTGCCAGCAGCTTGAGGGGCAGGGATCTTTTCTCACCCCTCCACTTT. This translates into CASSLRGRDLFSPLHF. The V gene is TRBV5-6, the J gene TRBJ1-6, with a possible D match to TRBD1 (5 bases). The CDR3 totals 16 residues. Germline CDR1 is SGHDT and CDR2 is YYEEEE. V lost 1 base and J lost 10, with 18 bases in between.

V gene TRBV4-3 combines with J gene TRBJ1-2; D unclear. V dropped 6 bases and J dropped 4 bases, with 12 bases sitting between them. This CDR3 contains 13 residues. The germline V gene encodes CDR1 LGHNA and CDR2 YSLEER. The CDR3, as DNA: TGCGCCAGCAGACGTCGAAAGACCTATGGCTACACCTTC. Its translation is CASRRRKTYGYTF.

The rearrangement links TRBV6-6 to TRBJ1-5; D may be TRBD1 (6 bases). Germline assignment: CDR1 MNHNY and CDR2 SVGAGI (reference sequence). V dropped 5 bases and J dropped 4 bases, with 9 bases sitting between them. This CDR3 is built from 13 residues. The CDR3 DNA is TGTGCCAGCAGTCGCACAGGGAATCAGCCCCAGCATTTT. Its translation is CASSRTGNQPQHF.

J is TRBJ2-1 and V is TRBV11-2; tentatively, D is TRBD1 or TRBD2 (5 bases each). V lost 5 bases, J lost 0 bases, and 11 bases lay in between. This CDR3 region has 15 residues. Germline V gene lookup returns CDR1 SGHAT and CDR2 FQNNGV. In DNA, the CDR3 is TGTGCCAGCAGCCGGGACGAGAGCTCCTACAATGAGCAGTTCTTC. Protein: CASSRDESSYNEQFF.

The CDR3 DNA follows: TGTGCCAGCAGTGGATGGATCAACACTGAAGCTTTCTTT. Translated: CASSGWINTEAFF. The chain uses TRBV6-1 and TRBJ1-1, with no clear D. Germline assignment: CDR1 MNHNS and CDR2 SASEGT. The CDR3 consists of 13 residues. Trimming left V 4 bases short and J 2 bases short, with 8 bases between.

V and J are TRBV7-8 and TRBJ2-7; weak D call: TRBD1 (5 bases). Deletions cut 5 bases from V and 6 bases from J, with 23 bases between. The CDR3 has 16 amino acids. The germline V gene has CDR1 SGHVS and CDR2 FQNEAQ. The CDR3 coding sequence is TGTGCCAGCAGCCTTAAAGGGGAAAGCGTTTACGGCGAGCAGTACTTC. It yields the protein CASSLKGESVYGEQYF.

This chain connects TRBV6-1 to TRBJ1-2, with unresolved D. CDR1 and CDR2 (germline): MNHNS, SASEGT. The CDR3 sequence is 14 residues long. Trimming left V 7 bases short and J 6 bases short, with 18 bases between. The CDR3 protein is CASTDHKFLNGYTF. DNA of the CDR3: TGTGCCAGCACAGACCACAAATTCCTAAATGGCTACACCTTC.

The V gene is TRBV5-1, the J gene TRBJ2-1; D gene unclear. Germline CDR1 and CDR2: SGHRS and YFSETQ. The CDR3 covers 12 residues. V was pared by 3 bases and J by 8 bases, with 9 bases between. CDR3 protein: CASSSNWDEQFF. The CDR3 DNA reads TGCGCCAGCAGCTCAAATTGGGATGAGCAGTTCTTC.

The J gene is TRBJ1-5, the V gene TRBV6-1; tentatively, D is TRBD1 (5 bases). The CDR3 is 14 amino acids. V lost 0 bases and J 6 bases, leaving 9 bases between the germline ends. CDR1 and CDR2 from the germline V gene are MNHNS and SASEGT. CDR3 loop: CASSEAPGAQPQHF. CDR3 sequence (DNA): TGTGCCAGCAGTGAAGCCCCCGGGGCTCAGCCCCAGCATTTT.

In DNA, the CDR3 is TGTGCCAGTAGTGCAGACAGGGTTAACACTGAAGCTTTCTTT. It codes for CASSADRVNTEAFF. V and J are TRBV19 and TRBJ1-1; 7 nucleotides align to TRBD1. Per the germline V gene, CDR1 is LNHDA and CDR2 is SQIVND (reference sequence). V gave up 5 bases and J gave up 2 bases; unmatched junction bases: 5. The CDR3 is made up of 14 amino acids.

This chain uses TRBV19 with TRBJ1-1; 10 bases line up with TRBD1. The V and J ends lost 7 bases and 6 bases, in that order; junction bases with no gene match: 11. CDR1 LNHDA and CDR2 SQIVND come from the germline V gene (reference sequence). This CDR3 spans 15 amino acids. The CDR3 DNA follows: TGTGCCAGTACCCCCCGACAGGGGGCTGAGCCTGAAGCTTTCTTT. Protein: CASTPRQGAEPEAFF.

The chain employs TRBV6-6 and TRBJ2-3; the D gene is possibly TRBD1 (5 bases). The CDR3 runs 12 residues. Deletions cut 6 bases from V and 9 bases from J, with 13 bases between. Germline-derived CDR1 and CDR2 are MNHNY and SVGAGI (reference sequence). The CDR3 here is CASSVGLPTQYF. The CDR3 DNA sequence: TGTGCCAGCAGCGTGGGGCTTCCGACGCAGTATTTT.

Details on this clone: Compared with germline, one end of the junction differs, possibly owing to a read error. This specimen includes other DNA sequences encoding the same CDR3. The chain employs TRBV4-3 and TRBJ1-1; no reliable D call. There are 15 residues in the CDR3. Germline V lookup: CDR1 LGHNA, CDR2 YSLEER. The CDR3 sequence: CASSQAPPRNTEAFF. Written as DNA, the CDR3 is TGCGCCAGCAGCCAAGCCCCGCCGAGGAACACTGAAGCCTTCTTT.

V and J are TRBV7-6 and TRBJ2-3; D gene ambiguous. V dropped 4 bases and J dropped 2 bases, with 10 bases sitting between them. The CDR3 totals 14 residues. Germline V gene data show CDR1 as SGHVS and CDR2 as FNYEAQ. The CDR3 spells CASSSGPSTDTQYF. The CDR3 coding sequence is TGTGCCAGCAGCTCTGGGCCCTCCACAGATACGCAGTATTTT. The variable domain in full, completed from reference TRBV7-6 and TRBJ2-3, reads GAGVSQSPRYKVTKRGQDVALRCDPISGHVSLYWYRQALGQGPEFLTYFNYEAQQDKSGLPNDRFSAERPEGSISTLTIQRTEQRDSAMYRCASSSGPSTDTQYFGPGTRLTVL.

This clone was counted a single time. The rearrangement links TRBV28 to TRBJ1-2; 8 bases agree with TRBD1. The germline CDR1 and CDR2 sequences are MDHEN and SYDVKM. V dropped 5 bases and J dropped 8; count of bases not matched to a gene: 10. The CDR3 is 14 amino acids. CDR3 residues: CASSPGQGGGGYTF. The CDR3 DNA follows: TGTGCCAGCAGTCCCGGACAGGGTGGAGGAGGCTACACCTTC.

This sequence joins TRBV6-6 and TRBJ2-3, with a weak D call TRBD2 (5 bases). Per the germline V gene, CDR1 is MNHNY and CDR2 is SVGAGI (reference sequence). Trimming removed 8 bases at V and 2 bases at J, with 14 bases between. The CDR3 consists of 14 residues. The CDR3 reads CASFSPRDTDTQYF. Here the CDR3 DNA reads TGTGCCAGCTTCTCACCCCGGGACACAGATACGCAGTATTTT.

This chain connects TRBV30 to TRBJ2-7, with D perhaps given as TRBD1 or TRBD2 (5 bases each). This CDR3 has 11 amino acids. Per germline, CDR1 GTSNPN and CDR2 SVGIG (reference sequence). Trimming removed 8 bases at V and 6 bases at J, with 14 bases between. CDR3 sequence: CARGGLGEQYF. The CDR3, as DNA: TGTGCCAGGGGCGGACTCGGCGAGCAGTACTTC.